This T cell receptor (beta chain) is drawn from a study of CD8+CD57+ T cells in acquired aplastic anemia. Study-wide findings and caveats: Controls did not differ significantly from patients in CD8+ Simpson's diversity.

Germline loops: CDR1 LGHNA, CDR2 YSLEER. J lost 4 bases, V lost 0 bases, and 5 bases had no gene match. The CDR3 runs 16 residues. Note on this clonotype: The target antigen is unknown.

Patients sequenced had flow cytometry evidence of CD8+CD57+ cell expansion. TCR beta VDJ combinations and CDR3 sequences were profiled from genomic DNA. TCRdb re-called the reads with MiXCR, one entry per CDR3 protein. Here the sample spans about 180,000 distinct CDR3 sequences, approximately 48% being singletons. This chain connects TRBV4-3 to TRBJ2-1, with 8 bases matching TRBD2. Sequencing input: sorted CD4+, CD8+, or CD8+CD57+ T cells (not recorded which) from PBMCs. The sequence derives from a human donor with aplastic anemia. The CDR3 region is CASSQEVAGNYNEQFF. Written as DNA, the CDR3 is TGCGCCAGCAGCCAAGAAGTAGCGGGGAATTACAATGAGCAGTTCTTC.